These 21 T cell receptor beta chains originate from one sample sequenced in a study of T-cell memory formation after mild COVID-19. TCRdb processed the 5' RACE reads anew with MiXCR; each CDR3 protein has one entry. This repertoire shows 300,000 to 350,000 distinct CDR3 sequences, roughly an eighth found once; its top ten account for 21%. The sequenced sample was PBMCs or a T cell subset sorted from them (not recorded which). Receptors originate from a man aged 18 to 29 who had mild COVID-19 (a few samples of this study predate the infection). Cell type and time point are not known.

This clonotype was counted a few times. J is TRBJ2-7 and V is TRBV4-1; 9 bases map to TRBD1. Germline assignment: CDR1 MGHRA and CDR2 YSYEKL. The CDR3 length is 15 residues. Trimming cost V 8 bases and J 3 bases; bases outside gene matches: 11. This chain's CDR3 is CASRRGMGQGYEQYV. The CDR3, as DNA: TGCGCCAGCCGACGGGGAATGGGACAGGGCTACGAGCAGTACGTC.

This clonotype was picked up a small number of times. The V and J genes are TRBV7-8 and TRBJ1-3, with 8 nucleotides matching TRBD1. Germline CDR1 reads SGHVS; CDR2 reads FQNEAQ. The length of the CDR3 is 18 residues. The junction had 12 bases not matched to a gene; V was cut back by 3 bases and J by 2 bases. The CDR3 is CASSLPGYRGDAGNTIYF. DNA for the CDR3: TGTGCCAGCAGCTTGCCCGGGTACAGGGGGGACGCTGGAAACACCATATATTTT.

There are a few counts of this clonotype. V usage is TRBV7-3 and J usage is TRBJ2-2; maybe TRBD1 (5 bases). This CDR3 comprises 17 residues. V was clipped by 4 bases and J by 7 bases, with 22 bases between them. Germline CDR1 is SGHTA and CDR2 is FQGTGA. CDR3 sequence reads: CASSSRRIGAGNGELFF. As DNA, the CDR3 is TGTGCCAGCAGCTCCCGCAGGATAGGGGCCGGAAACGGGGAGCTGTTTTTT.

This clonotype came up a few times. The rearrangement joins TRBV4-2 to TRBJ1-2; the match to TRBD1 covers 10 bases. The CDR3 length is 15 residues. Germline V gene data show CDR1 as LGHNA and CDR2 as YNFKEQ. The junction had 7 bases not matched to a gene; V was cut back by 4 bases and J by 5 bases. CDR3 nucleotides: TGTGCCAGCAGCCTCCGACAGGGGGCTGAGTATGGCTACACCTTC. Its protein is CASSLRQGAEYGYTF.

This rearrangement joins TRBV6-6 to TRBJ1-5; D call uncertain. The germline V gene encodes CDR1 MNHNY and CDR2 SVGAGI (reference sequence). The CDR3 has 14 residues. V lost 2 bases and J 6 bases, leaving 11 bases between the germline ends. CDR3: CASSYDPKGQPQHF. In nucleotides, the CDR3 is TGTGCCAGCAGTTACGACCCCAAGGGTCAGCCCCAGCATTTT.

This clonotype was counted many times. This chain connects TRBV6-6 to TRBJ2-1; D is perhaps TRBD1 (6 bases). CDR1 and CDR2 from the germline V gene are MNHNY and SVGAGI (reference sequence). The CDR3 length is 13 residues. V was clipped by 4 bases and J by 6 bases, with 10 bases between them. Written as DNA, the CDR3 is TGTGCCAGCAGTTCAACCAGGGGCAATGAGCAGTTCTTC. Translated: CASSSTRGNEQFF.

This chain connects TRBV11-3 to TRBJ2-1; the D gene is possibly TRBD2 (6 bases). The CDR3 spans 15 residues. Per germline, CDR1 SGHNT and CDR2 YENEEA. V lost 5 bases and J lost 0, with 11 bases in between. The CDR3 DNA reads TGTGCCAGCAGCAGGGACTTCAGCTCCTACAATGAGCAGTTCTTC. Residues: CASSRDFSSYNEQFF.

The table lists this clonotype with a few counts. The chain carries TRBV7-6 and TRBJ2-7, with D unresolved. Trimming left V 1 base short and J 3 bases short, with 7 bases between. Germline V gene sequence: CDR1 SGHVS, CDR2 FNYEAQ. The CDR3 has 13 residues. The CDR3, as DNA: TGTGCCAGCAGCTTAGGGGTCCACTACGAGCAGTACGTC. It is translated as CASSLGVHYEQYV.

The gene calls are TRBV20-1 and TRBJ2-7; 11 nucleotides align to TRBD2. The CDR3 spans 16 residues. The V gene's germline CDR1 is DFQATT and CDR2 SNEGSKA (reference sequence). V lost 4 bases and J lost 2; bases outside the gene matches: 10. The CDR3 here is CSAKASGGLLTYEQYV. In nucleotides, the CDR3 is TGCAGTGCTAAGGCTAGCGGGGGGCTCTTAACCTACGAGCAGTACGTC.

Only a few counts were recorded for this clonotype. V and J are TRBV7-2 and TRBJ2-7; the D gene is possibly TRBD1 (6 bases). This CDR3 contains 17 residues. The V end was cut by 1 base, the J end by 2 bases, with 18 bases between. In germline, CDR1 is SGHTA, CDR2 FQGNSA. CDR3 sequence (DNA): TGTGCCAGCAGCTTAGGTTGGCAGGGGCCCGGGCCCTACGAGCAGTACTTC. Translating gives CASSLGWQGPGPYEQYF.

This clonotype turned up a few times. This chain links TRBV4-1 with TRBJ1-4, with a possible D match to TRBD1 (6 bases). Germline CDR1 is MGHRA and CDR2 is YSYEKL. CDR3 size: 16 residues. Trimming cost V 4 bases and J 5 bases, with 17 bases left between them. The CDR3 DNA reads TGCGCCAGCAGCCCCCTTAGGACAGAAGTAAATGAAAAACTGTTTTTT. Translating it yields CASSPLRTEVNEKLFF.

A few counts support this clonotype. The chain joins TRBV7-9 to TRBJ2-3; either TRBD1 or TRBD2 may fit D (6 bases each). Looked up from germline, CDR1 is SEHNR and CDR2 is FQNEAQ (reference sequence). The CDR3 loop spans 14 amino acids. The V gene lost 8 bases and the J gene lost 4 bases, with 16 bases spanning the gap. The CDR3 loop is CASSSPGGPDTQYF. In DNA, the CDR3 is TGTGCCAGCTCCTCGCCCGGGGGCCCAGATACGCAGTATTTT.

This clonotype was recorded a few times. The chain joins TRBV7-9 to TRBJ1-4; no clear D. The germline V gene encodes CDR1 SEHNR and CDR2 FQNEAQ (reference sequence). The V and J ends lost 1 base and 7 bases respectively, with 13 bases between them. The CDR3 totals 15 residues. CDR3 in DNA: TGTGCCAGCAGCTTAGATATCACAGCGAGTGAAAAACTGTTTTTT. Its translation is CASSLDITASEKLFF.

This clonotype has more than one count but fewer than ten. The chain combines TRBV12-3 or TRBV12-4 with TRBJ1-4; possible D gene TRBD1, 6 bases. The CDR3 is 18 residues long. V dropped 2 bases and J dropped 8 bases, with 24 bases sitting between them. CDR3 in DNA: TGTGCCAGCAGTTTAAGGGGGGCAAGGACAGCTGATACCGAAAAACTGTTTTTT. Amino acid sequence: CASSLRGARTADTEKLFF.

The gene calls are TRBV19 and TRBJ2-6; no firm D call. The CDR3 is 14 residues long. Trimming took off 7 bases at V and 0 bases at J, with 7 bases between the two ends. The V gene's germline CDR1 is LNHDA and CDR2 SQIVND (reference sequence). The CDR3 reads CASTPSSGANVLTF. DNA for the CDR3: TGTGCCAGTACCCCTAGCTCTGGGGCCAACGTCCTGACTTTC.

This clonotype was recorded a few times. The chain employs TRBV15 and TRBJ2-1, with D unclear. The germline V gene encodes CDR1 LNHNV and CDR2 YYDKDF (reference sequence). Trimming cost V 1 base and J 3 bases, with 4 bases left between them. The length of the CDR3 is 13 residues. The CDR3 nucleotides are TGTGCCACCAGCAGAGTTAGCTACAATGAGCAGTTCTTC. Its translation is CATSRVSYNEQFF.

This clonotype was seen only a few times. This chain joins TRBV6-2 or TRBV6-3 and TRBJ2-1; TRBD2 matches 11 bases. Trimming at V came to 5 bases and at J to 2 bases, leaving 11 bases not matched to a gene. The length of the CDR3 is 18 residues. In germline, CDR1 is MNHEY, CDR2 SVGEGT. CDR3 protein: CASSEASGGPAAYNEQFF. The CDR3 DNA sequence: TGTGCCAGCAGTGAGGCTAGCGGGGGGCCTGCTGCCTACAATGAGCAGTTCTTC.

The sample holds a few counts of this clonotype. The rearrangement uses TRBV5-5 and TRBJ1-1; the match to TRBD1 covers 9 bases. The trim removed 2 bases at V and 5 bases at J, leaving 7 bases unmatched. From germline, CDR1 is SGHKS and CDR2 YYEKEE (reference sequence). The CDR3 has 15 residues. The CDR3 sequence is CASSLAPTGGTEAFF. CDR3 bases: TGTGCCAGCAGCTTAGCACCGACAGGGGGAACTGAAGCTTTCTTT.

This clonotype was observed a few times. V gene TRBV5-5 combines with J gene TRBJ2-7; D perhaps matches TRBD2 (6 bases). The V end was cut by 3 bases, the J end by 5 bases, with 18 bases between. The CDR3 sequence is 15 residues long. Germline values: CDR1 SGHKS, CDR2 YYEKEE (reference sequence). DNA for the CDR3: TGTGCCAGCAGCTGGGCCGGGACTCGCGGCAACGAGCAGTACTTC. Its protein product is CASSWAGTRGNEQYF.

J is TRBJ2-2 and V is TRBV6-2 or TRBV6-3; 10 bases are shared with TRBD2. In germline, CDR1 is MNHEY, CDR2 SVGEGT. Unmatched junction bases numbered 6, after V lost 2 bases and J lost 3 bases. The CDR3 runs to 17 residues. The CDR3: CASSYLSGGADTGELFF. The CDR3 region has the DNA TGTGCCAGCAGTTACCTGAGCGGGGGGGCGGACACCGGGGAGCTGTTTTTT.

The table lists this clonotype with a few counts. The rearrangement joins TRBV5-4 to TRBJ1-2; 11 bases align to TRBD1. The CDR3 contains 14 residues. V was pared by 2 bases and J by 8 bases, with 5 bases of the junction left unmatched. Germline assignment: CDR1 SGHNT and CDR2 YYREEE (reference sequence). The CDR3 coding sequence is TGTGCCAGCAGCTTCCCGGGACAGGGGGTCGGCTACACCTTC. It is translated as CASSFPGQGVGYTF.